This TCR beta chain was documented in a study of blood T cells in healthy people across ages. V was trimmed by 2 bases and J by 7 bases, leaving 11 bases between them. The CDR3 loop spans 13 amino acids. The germline V gene has CDR1 LGHNT and CDR2 FRNRAP. A sample-barcoded 5' primer and a J-beta primer mix were used in a second PCR of roughly 7 to 11 cycles. From the 5' RACE reads, TCRdb called clonotypes with MiXCR, one entry per CDR3 protein. The data hold 890,000 or so distinct CDR3 sequences, with around 62% observed a single time. The sequenced sample was blood. The clonotype was recovered from a man aged 25 to 45 in good health. The chain uses TRBV12-5 and TRBJ1-2, with D tentatively TRBD1 (5 bases). Here the CDR3 reads CASGLWGSSGYTF. In DNA, the CDR3 is TGTGCTAGTGGTTTGTGGGGGTCGAGTGGCTACACCTTC.